One and the same sample provided the 31 T cell receptor beta chains below, sequenced in a study of blood T cell repertoires in COVID-19. The table came from immunoSEQ multiplex PCR; TCRdb's copy has only in-frame clones and leaves some out. Of around 130,000 clones in the sample, approximately 84% are singletons; the top ten hold 17%. The source material was peripheral blood. The receptors stem from an elderly woman with acute or convalescent COVID-19.

This chain uses TRBV19 with TRBJ2-4; 9 bases match TRBD1. The CDR3 sequence is 19 residues long. Germline V lookup: CDR1 LNHDA, CDR2 SQIVND (reference sequence). With 1 base clipped from V and 4 bases from J, the junction kept 14 bases outside the gene matches. This CDR3 is CASSIARPGQGLQKNIQYF. As DNA, the CDR3 is TGTGCCAGTAGTATAGCGCGCCCGGGACAGGGTTTACAAAAAAACATTCAGTACTTC. The variable domain in full, completed from reference TRBV19 and TRBJ2-4, reads DGGITQSPKYLFRKEGQNVTLSCEQNLNHDAMYWYRQDPGQGLRLIYYSQIVNDFQKGDIAEGYSVSREKKESFPLTVTSAQKNPTAFYLCASSIARPGQGLQKNIQYFGAGTRLSVL.

The V and J genes are TRBV6-5 and TRBJ2-7; 8 positions agree with TRBD1. CDR1 is MNHEY, CDR2 SVGAGI, per germline. Trimming removed 8 bases from V and 6 bases from J; junction bases left unmatched: 12. The CDR3 covers 14 residues. CDR3 sequence (DNA): TGTGCCAGCCGAGGGGGCCAGGGGGCACCCGAGCAGTACTTC. Protein sequence: CASRGGQGAPEQYF.

V is TRBV5-6 and J is TRBJ1-5, with 8 nucleotides matching TRBD1. Germline V gene data show CDR1 as SGHDT and CDR2 as YYEEEE. V lost 2 bases and J lost 3; bases outside the gene matches: 4. The CDR3 is made up of 15 amino acids. The CDR3 DNA sequence: TGTGCCAGCAGCTTCGCAGGGGGCAACAATCAGCCCCAGCATTTT. Translation gives CASSFAGGNNQPQHF. The full variable domain, with the rest looked up from reference TRBV5-6 and TRBJ1-5, is DAGVTQSPTHLIKTRGQQVTLRCSPKSGHDTVSWYQQALGQGPQFIFQYYEEEERQRGNFPDRFSGHQFPNYSSELNVNALLLGDSALYLCASSFAGGNNQPQHFGDGTRLSIL.

The rearrangement uses TRBV27 and TRBJ1-2, with TRBD1 identical over 8 bases. Germline V gives CDR1 MNHEY, CDR2 SMNVEV (reference sequence). The V gene end was trimmed by 0 bases and the J gene end by 2 bases; junction bases not matched to a gene: 8. The CDR3 consists of 17 residues. CDR3 in DNA: TGTGCCAGCAGTTTATCCCTACGAGACAGGGGAAACTATGGCTACACCTTC. Amino acids: CASSLSLRDRGNYGYTF.

About this clone itself: In the same sample, other DNA sequences code for this CDR3. The gene calls are TRBV4-3 and TRBJ2-1, with TRBD2 matching 7 bases. Germline assignment: CDR1 LGHNA and CDR2 YSLEER. This CDR3 is 15 amino acids long. Trimming at V came to 0 bases and at J to 4 bases, leaving 3 bases not matched to a gene. The CDR3 DNA reads as TGCGCCAGCAGCCAAGAGAGCGGGGCGTACAATGAGCAGTTCTTC. Protein sequence: CASSQESGAYNEQFF.

V and J are TRBV18 and TRBJ1-4; D possibly corresponds to TRBD1 (5 bases). The V end was cut by 3 bases, the J end by 3 bases, with 8 bases between. The CDR3 totals 14 residues. Germline CDR1 reads KGHSH; CDR2 reads LQKENI. The CDR3 sequence: CASSPRGANEKLFF. The CDR3 DNA reads as TGTGCCAGCTCACCTCGGGGGGCTAATGAAAAACTGTTTTTT.

V usage is TRBV20-1 and J usage is TRBJ2-7; a weak D match, TRBD1 (6 bases). With 5 bases removed from V and 6 bases from J, the gap between germline ends came to 11 bases. CDR3 length equals 11 residues. Germline CDR1 and CDR2: DFQATT and SNEGSKA (reference sequence). The CDR3 DNA reads TGCAGTGCTGGAACAGGGCGCGAGCAGTACTTC. Residues: CSAGTGREQYF.

This chain uses TRBV19 with TRBJ1-2; 8 bases match TRBD1. The CDR3 is made up of 15 amino acids. The germline V gene has CDR1 LNHDA and CDR2 SQIVND (reference sequence). J gave up 4 bases and V 3 bases, and 7 bases lay outside the gene matches. Here the CDR3 DNA reads TGTGCCAGTAGTATGGTGGACAGGGACGCCTATGGCTACACCTTC. Translation: CASSMVDRDAYGYTF.

J is TRBJ1-6 and V is TRBV2, with D uncertain. The CDR3 sequence is 13 residues long. Germline CDR1 is SNHLY and CDR2 is FYNNEI. V was shortened by 6 bases and J by 6 bases, with 9 bases between the two germline ends. The CDR3 DNA reads as TGTGCCAGCAGCGTGGCTGGTAATTCACCCCTCCACTTT. This translates into CASSVAGNSPLHF. Combining the CDR3 with reference TRBV2 and TRBJ1-6 gives the whole variable domain EPEVTQTPSHQVTQMGQEVILRCVPISNHLYFYWYRQILGQKVEFLVSFYNNEISEKSEIFDDQFSVERPDGSNFTLKIRSTKLEDSAMYFCASSVAGNSPLHFGNGTRLTVT.

V usage is TRBV7-2 and J usage is TRBJ2-1; 16 bases fit TRBD2. The V segment lost 4 bases and the J segment 8 bases; nucleotides outside the gene matches: 11. The CDR3 loop spans 18 amino acids. In germline, CDR1 is SGHTA, CDR2 FQGNSA. The CDR3 bases are TGTGCCAGCAGCTGGGGACTAGCGGGGGGGCTTGTAATCTATGAGCAGTTCTTC. Translating it yields CASSWGLAGGLVIYEQFF.

This clone was observed once. The V and J genes are TRBV7-6 and TRBJ2-1, with TRBD2 matching 8 bases. The CDR3 consists of 16 residues. The V gene's germline CDR1 is SGHVS and CDR2 FNYEAQ. V shed 2 bases, J shed 6 bases, and the junction held 9 bases outside the gene matches. CDR3 in DNA: TGTGCCAGCAGCTTACAGGGGTTTGCGGGAGGCAATGAGCAGTTCTTC. As protein: CASSLQGFAGGNEQFF.

This rearrangement joins TRBV15 to TRBJ2-4; 7 bases align to TRBD2. The CDR3 sequence is 16 residues long. The V gene end was trimmed by 3 bases and the J gene end by 3 bases; junction bases not matched to a gene: 8. Germline CDR1 and CDR2: LNHNV and YYDKDF (reference sequence). CDR3 residues: CATSRGGVSDKNIQYF. In DNA form, the CDR3 reads TGTGCCACCAGCAGGGGGGGGGTATCGGACAAAAACATTCAGTACTTC.

This rearrangement joins TRBV6-2 or TRBV6-3 to TRBJ1-1; D is undetermined. Per germline, CDR1 MNHEY and CDR2 SVGEGT. Trimming cost V 4 bases and J 1 base, with 7 bases left between them. This CDR3 contains 13 residues. The CDR3 region has the DNA TGTGCCAGCAGTTTCCGGGAGAACACTGAAGCTTTCTTT. Translation gives CASSFRENTEAFF.

This rearrangement joins TRBV11-2 to TRBJ1-4; TRBD1 agrees at 10 bases. The V gene end was trimmed by 6 bases and the J gene end by 8 bases; junction bases not matched to a gene: 3. CDR1 is SGHAT and CDR2 is FQNNGV in the germline V gene. The CDR3 extends over 13 amino acids. The CDR3 DNA follows: TGTGCCAGCAGGGGGACAGGGGAGGAAAAACTGTTTTTT. It is translated as CASRGTGEEKLFF.

As DNA, the CDR3 is TGCGCCAGCAGCCAAGGGACTTTCTCCTACGAGCAGTACTTC. It encodes CASSQGTFSYEQYF. The gene calls are TRBV4-3 and TRBJ2-7; a weak D match, TRBD2 (5 bases). Germline lookup yields CDR1 LGHNA and CDR2 YSLEER. V was clipped by 1 base and J by 0 bases, with 7 bases between them. The CDR3 spans 14 residues.

In this sample, this clone turned up once. The V call is TRBV19, the J call TRBJ1-2; 8 bases are shared with TRBD1. Germline V gene lookup returns CDR1 LNHDA and CDR2 SQIVND (reference sequence). J gave up 6 bases and V 6 bases, and 6 bases lay outside the gene matches. The CDR3 is made up of 13 amino acids. The CDR3 sequence: CASRSGQAHGYTF. The CDR3 DNA sequence: TGTGCCAGTAGATCGGGACAGGCCCATGGCTACACCTTC.

This clone showed up just a few times. The chain employs TRBV9 and TRBJ2-1; D may be TRBD2 (6 bases). V lost 7 bases and J lost 6, with 17 bases in between. The CDR3 has 14 amino acids. The germline V gene encodes CDR1 SGDLS and CDR2 YYNGEE. The CDR3, as DNA: TGTGCCAGCGGGTCCGGGAGCGAGTTCAATGAGCAGTTCTTC. This translates into CASGSGSEFNEQFF.

This clone was counted a single time. The gene calls are TRBV21-1 and TRBJ2-5; TRBD2 reflects the table's D call only, with no check against the DNA. TRBV21-1 is noted as a pseudogene. CDR3 size: 14 residues. CDR3 protein: CASSKAGQGGTQYF. In DNA form, the CDR3 reads TGTGCCAGCAGCAAAGCCGGGCAGGGAGGGACCCAGTACTTC.

V is TRBV7-2 and J is TRBJ1-2; perhaps TRBD1 as D (5 bases). The ends were cut back, 1 base at V and 8 bases at J, with 8 bases in the middle. Germline CDR1 SGHTA, CDR2 FQGNSA. This CDR3 region has 12 residues. CDR3: CASSLVGAGYTF. The DNA of the CDR3 is TGTGCCAGCAGCTTAGTAGGGGCCGGCTACACCTTC.

The genes are TRBV25-1 and TRBJ1-1, with no clear D. Germline V CDR1 and CDR2: MGHDK, SYGVNS. With 6 bases removed from V and 4 bases from J, the gap between germline ends came to 15 bases. This CDR3 is 14 amino acids long. The CDR3 sequence is CASSPSRGSTEAFF. The CDR3 nucleotides read TGTGCCAGCAGCCCTTCCCGAGGGAGCACTGAAGCTTTCTTT.

This sequence joins TRBV19 and TRBJ2-7; D may be TRBD1 (5 bases). CDR3 length: 14 amino acids. V was pared by 9 bases and J by 1 base, with 16 bases between. Germline assignment: CDR1 LNHDA and CDR2 SQIVND (reference sequence). The CDR3 region is CASPNPDRSYEQYF. CDR3 DNA sequence: TGTGCCAGCCCGAACCCAGACAGATCCTACGAGCAGTACTTC.

CDR3 residues: CSARQETRGSDAFF. The CDR3 DNA is TGCAGCGCCAGACAGGAGACGAGAGGAAGCGATGCTTTCTTT. The rearrangement joins TRBV29-1 to TRBJ1-1; tentatively, D is TRBD1 (6 bases). The CDR3 runs 14 residues. The germline CDR1 and CDR2 sequences are SQVTM and ANQGSEA. V shed 7 bases and J shed 11 bases, with 26 bases lying between them.

This sequence joins TRBV11-3 and TRBJ2-1, with TRBD2 identical over 15 bases. Unmatched junction bases numbered 5, after V lost 5 bases and J lost 9 bases. The CDR3 spans 15 residues. The germline gives CDR1 SGHNT, CDR2 YENEEA. CDR3 in DNA: TGTGCCAGCAGCCCGTCGGGACTAGCGGGAGGTGAGCAGTTCTTC. The encoded protein is CASSPSGLAGGEQFF.

The gene calls are TRBV24-1 and TRBJ1-1; 9 bases are shared with TRBD1. After removal of 1 base from V and 7 bases from J, the junction contained 9 bases not matched to a gene. The CDR3 loop spans 16 amino acids. The germline V gene encodes CDR1 KGHDR and CDR2 SFDVKD. Written as DNA, the CDR3 is TGTGCCACCAGTGATTTACTTGGACAGGGGAGTCATGAAGCTTTCTTT. Its translation is CATSDLLGQGSHEAFF.

The rearrangement uses TRBV2 and TRBJ2-3; 9 nucleotides match TRBD1. With V trimmed by 4 bases and J by 1 base, 0 bases remained unmatched. This CDR3 region has 14 residues. Germline V gene sequence: CDR1 SNHLY, CDR2 FYNNEI. CDR3: CASSGTGGTDTQYF. DNA of the CDR3: TGTGCCAGCAGTGGGACAGGGGGCACAGATACGCAGTATTTT. The full variable domain, its missing parts supplied by reference TRBV2 and TRBJ2-3, is EPEVTQTPSHQVTQMGQEVILRCVPISNHLYFYWYRQILGQKVEFLVSFYNNEISEKSEIFDDQFSVERPDGSNFTLKIRSTKLEDSAMYFCASSGTGGTDTQYFGPGTRLTVL.

This chain links TRBV4-3 with TRBJ2-1; 13 positions agree with TRBD2. V shed 4 bases, J shed 5 bases, and the junction held 5 bases outside the gene matches. The CDR3 has 16 residues. Germline loops: CDR1 LGHNA, CDR2 YSLEER. The DNA of the CDR3 is TGCGCCAGCAGCCCATTGACTAGCGGGAGGCACAATGAGCAGTTCTTC. This encodes CASSPLTSGRHNEQFF.

The CDR3 protein is CASSIVGPGQGAYEQYF. The DNA of the CDR3 is TGTGCCAGTAGTATCGTAGGTCCGGGACAGGGAGCCTACGAGCAGTACTTC. The V call is TRBV19, the J call TRBJ2-7, with 9 bases matching TRBD1. The CDR3 loop spans 17 amino acids. CDR1 and CDR2 from the germline V gene are LNHDA and SQIVND (reference sequence). The trim removed 3 bases at V and 2 bases at J, leaving 11 bases unmatched.

The chain has TRBV4-1 and TRBJ2-7; 10 nucleotides align to TRBD2. Germline trimming cut 3 bases from V and 2 bases from J; bases unmatched to any gene: 7. Germline V gene sequence: CDR1 MGHRA, CDR2 YSYEKL. The CDR3 is 16 amino acids. The CDR3 sequence is CASSHQIAGGTYEQYF. CDR3 DNA sequence: TGCGCCAGCAGCCATCAAATAGCGGGGGGTACCTACGAGCAGTACTTC.

This rearrangement joins TRBV5-1 to TRBJ2-5, with 7 bases lining up with TRBD1. The CDR3 consists of 17 residues. Germline V gives CDR1 SGHRS, CDR2 YFSETQ. V dropped 2 bases and J dropped 1; count of bases not matched to a gene: 11. The chain's CDR3 is CASSLGGGRGLQETQYF. CDR3 nucleotide sequence: TGCGCCAGCAGCTTAGGTGGCGGTAGGGGGCTCCAAGAGACCCAGTACTTC.

V gene TRBV30 combines with J gene TRBJ1-4, with D uncertain. CDR1 GTSNPN and CDR2 SVGIG come from the germline V gene (reference sequence). This CDR3 is built from 16 residues. The V end was cut by 0 bases, the J end by 4 bases, with 15 bases between. In DNA form, the CDR3 reads TGTGCCTGGAGTGTACGACGTGGAGGGCTTAATGAAAAACTGTTTTTT. It yields the protein CAWSVRRGGLNEKLFF.

This chain joins TRBV2 and TRBJ2-7, with 8 bases aligning to TRBD2. Per germline, CDR1 SNHLY and CDR2 FYNNEI. J was trimmed by 0 bases and V by 7 bases; bases with no gene match: 8. This CDR3 has 15 residues. The CDR3: CASTPGGGRSYEQYF. The CDR3 DNA sequence: TGTGCCAGCACCCCCGGGGGGGGCCGCTCCTACGAGCAGTACTTC.